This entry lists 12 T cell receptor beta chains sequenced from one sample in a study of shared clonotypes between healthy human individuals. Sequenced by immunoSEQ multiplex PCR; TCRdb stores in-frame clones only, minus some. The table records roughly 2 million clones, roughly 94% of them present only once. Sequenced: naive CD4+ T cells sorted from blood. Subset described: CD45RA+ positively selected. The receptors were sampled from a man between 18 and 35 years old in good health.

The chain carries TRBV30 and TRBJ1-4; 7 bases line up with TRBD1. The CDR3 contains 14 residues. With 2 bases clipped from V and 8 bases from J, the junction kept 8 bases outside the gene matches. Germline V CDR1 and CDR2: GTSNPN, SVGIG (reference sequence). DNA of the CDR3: TGTGCCTGGAGTTCTCAGGGGGTAGGAGAAAAACTGTTTTTT. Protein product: CAWSSQGVGEKLFF.

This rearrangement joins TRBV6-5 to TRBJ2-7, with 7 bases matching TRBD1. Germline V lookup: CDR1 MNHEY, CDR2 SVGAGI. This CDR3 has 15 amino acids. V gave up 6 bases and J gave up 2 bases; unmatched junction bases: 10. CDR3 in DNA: TGTGCCAGCAGCGACCAGGGGGTAGTTCCCTACGAGCAGTACTTC. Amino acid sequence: CASSDQGVVPYEQYF.

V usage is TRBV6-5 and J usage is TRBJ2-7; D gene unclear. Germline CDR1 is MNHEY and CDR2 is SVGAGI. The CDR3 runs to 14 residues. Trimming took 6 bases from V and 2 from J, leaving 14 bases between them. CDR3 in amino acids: CASSAGGTTYEQYF. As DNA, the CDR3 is TGTGCCAGCAGCGCTGGCGGAACCACCTACGAGCAGTACTTC.

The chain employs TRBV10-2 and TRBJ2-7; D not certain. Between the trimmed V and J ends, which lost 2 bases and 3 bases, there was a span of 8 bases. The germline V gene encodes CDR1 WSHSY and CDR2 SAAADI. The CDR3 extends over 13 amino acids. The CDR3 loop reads CASSEAGNYEQYF. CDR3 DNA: TGCGCCAGCAGTGAGGCAGGCAACTACGAGCAGTACTTC.

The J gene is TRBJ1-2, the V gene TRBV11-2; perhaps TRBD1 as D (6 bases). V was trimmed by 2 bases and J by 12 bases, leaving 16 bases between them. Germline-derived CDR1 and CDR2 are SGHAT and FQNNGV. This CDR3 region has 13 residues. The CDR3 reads CASSLSNQGPHTF. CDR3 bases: TGTGCCAGCAGCTTAAGTAATCAGGGGCCACACACCTTC.

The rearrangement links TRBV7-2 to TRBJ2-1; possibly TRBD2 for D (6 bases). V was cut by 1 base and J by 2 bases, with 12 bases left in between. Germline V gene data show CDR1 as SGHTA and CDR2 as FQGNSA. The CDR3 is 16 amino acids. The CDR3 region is CASSLVGTPTYNEQFF. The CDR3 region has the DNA TGTGCCAGCAGCTTAGTTGGGACTCCGACCTACAATGAGCAGTTCTTC.

CDR3 sequence: CASSEATGPLYNEQFF. CDR3 nucleotides: TGTGCCAGCAGTGAAGCGACAGGGCCCCTCTACAATGAGCAGTTCTTC. V and J are TRBV6-1 and TRBJ2-1; 7 nucleotides match TRBD1. V lost 0 bases to trimming and J lost 3 bases; unmatched junction nucleotides: 5. CDR3 length equals 16 residues. Germline-derived CDR1 and CDR2 are MNHNS and SASEGT.

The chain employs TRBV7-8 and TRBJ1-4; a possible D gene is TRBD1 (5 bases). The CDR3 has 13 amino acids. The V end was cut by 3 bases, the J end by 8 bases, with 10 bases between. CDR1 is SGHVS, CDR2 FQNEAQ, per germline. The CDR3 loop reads CASSFDRSEKLFF. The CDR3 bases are TGTGCCAGCAGCTTCGACAGAAGCGAAAAACTGTTTTTT. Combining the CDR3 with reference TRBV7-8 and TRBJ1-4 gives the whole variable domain GAGVSQSPRYKVAKRGQDVALRCDPISGHVSLFWYQQALGQGPEFLTYFQNEAQLDKSGLPSDRFFAERPEGSVSTLKIQRTQQEDSAVYLCASSFDRSEKLFFGSGTQLSVL.

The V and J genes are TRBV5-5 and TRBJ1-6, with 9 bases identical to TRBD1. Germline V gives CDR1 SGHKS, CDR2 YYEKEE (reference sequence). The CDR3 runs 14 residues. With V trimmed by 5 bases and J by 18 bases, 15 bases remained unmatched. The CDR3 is CASSSGTGTINPHF. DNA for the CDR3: TGTGCCAGCAGTTCCGGGACAGGGACTATAAACCCCCACTTT.

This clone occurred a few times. The CDR3 DNA is TGTGCCAGCAGTGAATTGGTCCAGCCCCAGCATTTT. This encodes CASSELVQPQHF. V usage is TRBV6-1 and J usage is TRBJ1-5; the D is unclear. The CDR3 length is 12 residues. In germline, CDR1 is MNHNS, CDR2 SASEGT. V shed 2 bases and J shed 7 bases, with 6 bases lying between them.

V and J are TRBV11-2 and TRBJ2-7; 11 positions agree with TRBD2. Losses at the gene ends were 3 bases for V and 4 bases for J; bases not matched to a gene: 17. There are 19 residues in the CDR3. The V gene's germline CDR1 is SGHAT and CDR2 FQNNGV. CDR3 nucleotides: TGTGCCAGCAGCTTGGGACGGATAGCGGGAGGGCGCCCTGGGTACGAGCAGTACTTC. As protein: CASSLGRIAGGRPGYEQYF.

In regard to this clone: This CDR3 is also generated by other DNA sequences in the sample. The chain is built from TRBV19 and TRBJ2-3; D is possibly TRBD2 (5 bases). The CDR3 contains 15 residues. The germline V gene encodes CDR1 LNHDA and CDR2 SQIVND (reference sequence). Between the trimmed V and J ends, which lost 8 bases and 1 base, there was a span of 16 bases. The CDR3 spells CASSPLAGGTDTQYF. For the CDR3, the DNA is TGTGCCAGTTCCCCCCTGGCGGGTGGCACAGATACGCAGTATTTT.